The 20 T cell receptor beta chains given below trace back to one sample, sequenced in a study of OX40 agonist ivuxolimab in advanced cancers. The repertoire was sequenced with immunoSEQ multiplex PCR; TCRdb's copy has only in-frame clones and lacks some. The sample records 83,000 or so clones, approximately 86% being singletons. Here the sequenced sample was CD4+ or CD8+ T cells sorted from blood, taken in a trial of the OX40 agonist ivuxolimab. These receptors all come from an adult with an advanced solid tumor such as melanoma, head and neck, liver or kidney cancer.

The chain couples TRBV6-5 to TRBJ2-7, with 9 bases identical to TRBD1. V dropped 6 bases and J dropped 1; count of bases not matched to a gene: 7. This CDR3 comprises 15 residues. Germline V gene lookup returns CDR1 MNHEY and CDR2 SVGAGI. DNA of the CDR3: TGTGCCAGCAGCCATACCGGGACAGGGTCCTACGAGCAGTACTTC. Its translation is CASSHTGTGSYEQYF.

The chain's CDR3 is CASSQGPVRSGSRNIQYF. In DNA form, the CDR3 reads TGCGCCAGCAGCCAAGGACCCGTTCGGTCTGGTTCAAGAAACATTCAGTACTTC. The chain links TRBV4-1 to TRBJ2-4; D unclear. Germline V gene data show CDR1 as MGHRA and CDR2 as YSYEKL. The CDR3 loop spans 18 amino acids. Trimming stripped 1 base from V and 6 bases from J, with 22 bases between.

The chain has TRBV12-5 and TRBJ1-1; D is ambiguous. Germline-derived CDR1 and CDR2 are LGHNT and FRNRAP. Trimming cost V 7 bases and J 1 base, with 10 bases left between them. This CDR3 is built from 13 residues. The CDR3 loop reads CASAQGPNTEAFF. For the CDR3, the DNA is TGTGCTAGTGCTCAAGGGCCGAACACTGAAGCTTTCTTT.

The chain uses TRBV2 and TRBJ2-2; a possible D gene is TRBD2 (5 bases). CDR3 length equals 15 residues. Germline V gene sequence: CDR1 SNHLY, CDR2 FYNNEI. V was cut by 7 bases and J by 4 bases, with 16 bases left in between. DNA for the CDR3: TGTGCCAGCACGGGCATAGCGCTTTTCACCGGGGAGCTGTTTTTT. This sequence encodes CASTGIALFTGELFF. The whole variable domain, remainder taken from reference TRBV2 and TRBJ2-2, is EPEVTQTPSHQVTQMGQEVILRCVPISNHLYFYWYRQILGQKVEFLVSFYNNEISEKSEIFDDQFSVERPDGSNFTLKIRSTKLEDSAMYFCASTGIALFTGELFFGEGSRLTVL.

This chain connects TRBV28 to TRBJ2-1; D is unresolved. The CDR3 is 12 residues long. In germline, CDR1 is MDHEN, CDR2 SYDVKM. V lost 6 bases and J 8 bases, leaving 11 bases between the germline ends. The CDR3 is CASSLLRDEQFF. Here the CDR3 DNA reads TGTGCCAGCAGCCTATTACGGGATGAGCAGTTCTTC.

The chain has TRBV4-2 and TRBJ2-2, with a possible D match to TRBD1 (6 bases). Germline lookup yields CDR1 LGHNA and CDR2 YNFKEQ. Trimming removed 5 bases from V and 0 bases from J, with 10 bases in between. CDR3 length: 15 residues. Written as DNA, the CDR3 is TGTGCCAGCAGCTTCGGGACAACGAACACCGGGGAGCTGTTTTTT. Translating it yields CASSFGTTNTGELFF.

V is TRBV2 and J is TRBJ1-2; D gene ambiguous. The CDR3 contains 16 residues. Germline V lookup: CDR1 SNHLY, CDR2 FYNNEI. Trimming took off 3 bases at V and 3 bases at J, with 17 bases between the two ends. The CDR3 here is CASSEFWGKRDYGYTF. CDR3 nucleotide sequence: TGTGCCAGCAGTGAGTTTTGGGGAAAAAGGGACTATGGCTACACCTTC.

The chain couples TRBV5-4 to TRBJ1-3; D is unclear. CDR3 length: 13 amino acids. CDR1 is SGHNT and CDR2 is YYREEE in the germline V gene (reference sequence). V lost 7 bases and J 1 base, leaving 9 bases between the germline ends. CDR3 amino acids: CASAVDSGNTIYF. The CDR3 bases are TGTGCCAGCGCTGTGGATTCTGGAAACACCATATATTTT.

The table lists this clone with a count of one. This sequence joins TRBV7-2 and TRBJ1-5, with TRBD1 as a possible D gene (6 bases). V was shortened by 5 bases and J by 3 bases, with 14 bases between the two germline ends. This CDR3 comprises 15 residues. Per the germline V gene, CDR1 is SGHTA and CDR2 is FQGNSA. The CDR3 DNA follows: TGTGCCAGCAGCAGAGACAGGTCCTTCAATCAGCCCCAGCATTTT. Protein: CASSRDRSFNQPQHF.

The CDR3 sequence is CASGGPNYGYTF. CDR3 in DNA: TGTGCCAGCGGTGGTCCTAACTATGGCTACACCTTC. The J gene is TRBJ1-2, the V gene TRBV7-2; D remains unclear. The CDR3 is 12 residues long. The germline V gene has CDR1 SGHTA and CDR2 FQGNSA. The ends were cut back, 8 bases at V and 0 bases at J, with 7 bases in the middle.

This sequence joins TRBV29-1 and TRBJ1-3; D gene uncertain. The CDR3 has 14 residues. The germline V gene encodes CDR1 SQVTM and CDR2 ANQGSEA. V dropped 1 base and J dropped 5 bases, with 12 bases sitting between them. The CDR3 DNA follows: TGCAGCGTTGAAGTCCCCGGAAGCAGAAACACCATATATTTT. Translated: CSVEVPGSRNTIYF.

V gene TRBV28 combines with J gene TRBJ1-1; TRBD1 agrees at 9 bases. Germline V gene sequence: CDR1 MDHEN, CDR2 SYDVKM. The CDR3 covers 16 residues. Trimming took 5 bases from V and 3 from J; bases not matched to a gene: 10. CDR3 sequence reads: CASSPLSGQGYTEAFF. The CDR3 DNA sequence: TGTGCCAGCAGTCCTCTCTCCGGACAGGGGTACACTGAAGCTTTCTTT.

The gene calls are TRBV7-3 and TRBJ2-2; D is perhaps TRBD1 (5 bases). CDR1 and CDR2 (germline): SGHTA, FQGTGA. Trimming took 2 bases from V and 2 from J, leaving 12 bases between them. The CDR3 has 16 amino acids. CDR3 region: CASSLVPGFNTGELFF. The CDR3 nucleotides read TGTGCCAGCAGCTTAGTCCCAGGGTTCAACACCGGGGAGCTGTTTTTT.

The rearrangement joins TRBV7-3 to TRBJ2-3; 10 bases are a match to TRBD2. This CDR3 has 14 residues. J lost 4 bases, V lost 5 bases, and 3 bases had no gene match. Germline V gives CDR1 SGHTA, CDR2 FQGTGA. The CDR3 DNA follows: TGTGCCAGCAGCCCTGGACTAGCGGCAGATACGCAGTATTTT. It translates to CASSPGLAADTQYF.

J is TRBJ2-7 and V is TRBV5-1; 14 bases align to TRBD2. The CDR3 runs to 16 residues. The V gene's germline CDR1 is SGHRS and CDR2 YFSETQ. Trimming cost V 4 bases and J 3 bases; bases outside gene matches: 6. The CDR3 DNA sequence: TGCGCCAGCAGCCCGGGACTAGCGGGAGTCTTCTACGAGCAGTACTTC. Protein sequence: CASSPGLAGVFYEQYF.

The chain has TRBV15 and TRBJ2-3, with D tentatively TRBD1 (5 bases). CDR1 is LNHNV, CDR2 YYDKDF, per germline (reference sequence). The CDR3 is 16 residues long. Trimming stripped 0 bases from V and 1 base from J, with 11 bases between. The CDR3 bases are TGTGCCACCAGCAGAGATGGGGCGGTGGGCACAGATACGCAGTATTTT. Translating it yields CATSRDGAVGTDTQYF. Filled out from reference TRBV15 and TRBJ2-3, the complete variable domain reads DAMVIQNPRYQVTQFGKPVTLSCSQTLNHNVMYWYQQKSSQAPKLLFHYYDKDFNNEADTPDNFQSRRPNTSFCFLDIRSPGLGDTAMYLCATSRDGAVGTDTQYFGPGTRLTVL.

The CDR3 DNA sequence: TGTGCCAGCAGCACTAGCGTCGGGGAGCTGTTTTTT. This sequence encodes CASSTSVGELFF. The rearrangement uses TRBV7-8 and TRBJ2-2; TRBD2 matches 7 bases. V lost 5 bases and J lost 7; bases outside the gene matches: 1. The CDR3 runs 12 residues. Germline V CDR1 and CDR2: SGHVS, FQNEAQ.

This sequence joins TRBV6-5 and TRBJ1-3; D is possibly TRBD1 (5 bases). This CDR3 comprises 15 residues. Germline V gene sequence: CDR1 MNHEY, CDR2 SVGAGI. V lost 6 bases and J 1 base, leaving 13 bases between the germline ends. The CDR3 sequence is CASSRGQVSGNTIYF. CDR3 coding DNA: TGTGCCAGCAGCAGAGGACAAGTATCTGGAAACACCATATATTTT.

The V call is TRBV7-3, the J call TRBJ2-1, with 8 bases that match TRBD2. The V segment lost 5 bases and the J segment 4 bases; nucleotides outside the gene matches: 13. CDR3 size: 17 residues. CDR1 and CDR2 from the germline V gene are SGHTA and FQGTGA. CDR3 sequence (DNA): TGTGCCAGCAGCGCAAATCCCGGGACTAGATTATACAATGAGCAGTTCTTC. Its translation: CASSANPGTRLYNEQFF.

The chain combines TRBV5-1 with TRBJ2-4, with 8 bases fitting TRBD1. The trim removed 0 bases at V and 0 bases at J, leaving 8 bases unmatched. The CDR3 length is 18 residues. Germline-derived CDR1 and CDR2 are SGHRS and YFSETQ. The CDR3 DNA is TGCGCCAGCAGCTTGGCGCCGCAGGACAGGGTAGCCAAAAACATTCAGTACTTC. It specifies CASSLAPQDRVAKNIQYF.